A selection of T cell receptor beta chains follows, all from one sample in a study of blood T cell repertoires in COVID-19. Profiled with immunoSEQ multiplex PCR; TCRdb holds only in-frame clones, not every one. The table records approximately 240,000 clones, 84% of them present only once. The sequencing sample was made of peripheral blood. The receptors stem from a woman aged 55-69 years who had recovered from COVID-19. CDR3s include the opening cysteine and the closing phenylalanine or tryptophan. D genes are given only for firm matches. The size of a clone is reported for some rows only, either as once, few or many, or as a class for expanded clones.

d_call	v_call	clone_size	j_call	cdr3_aa	cdr3_nt
.	TRBV6-5	.	TRBJ2-7	CASRPGTPYEQYF	TGTGCCAGCAGACCCGGGACACCCTACGAGCAGTACTTC
.	TRBV9	.	TRBJ2-3	CASSVVGGGSTDTQYF	TGTGCCAGCAGCGTAGTGGGAGGGGGGAGCACAGATACGCAGTATTTT
.	TRBV19	.	TRBJ1-1	CASTTRPGYEAFF	TGTGCCAGTACCACACGGCCAGGGTATGAAGCTTTCTTT
.	TRBV7-3	.	TRBJ1-2	CASSPGQGGYGYTF	TGTGCCAGCAGCCCCGGCCAGGGAGGCTATGGCTACACCTTC
.	TRBV6-4	once	TRBJ2-1	CASSALTTSNEQFF	TGTGCCAGCAGTGCCCTTACCACTAGCAATGAGCAGTTCTTC
TRBD1	TRBV18	.	TRBJ1-2	CASSPGTGGANGYTF	TGTGCCAGCTCACCCGGAACAGGGGGCGCAAATGGCTACACCTTC
.	TRBV2	.	TRBJ1-2	CASSERPFYGYTF	TGTGCCAGCAGCGAGAGGCCGTTCTATGGCTACACCTTC
.	TRBV7-2	.	TRBJ1-2	CASTWGQGKHYGYTF	TGTGCCAGCACCTGGGGGCAGGGTAAACACTATGGCTACACCTTC
.	TRBV9	.	TRBJ2-3	CASSVGAGFSTDTQYF	TGTGCCAGCAGCGTAGGTGCAGGGTTTAGCACAGATACGCAGTATTTT
.	TRBV29-1	.	TRBJ2-1	CSVPHGNEQFF	TGCAGCGTCCCGCACGGGAATGAGCAGTTCTTC
TRBD1	TRBV24-1	.	TRBJ2-5	CATSDSTGKETQYF	TGTGCCACCAGTGATTCGACAGGGAAAGAGACCCAGTACTTC
.	TRBV5-1	.	TRBJ1-2	CASRQTFNYGYTF	TGCGCCTCCCGCCAGACATTCAACTATGGCTACACCTTC